The 5 T cell receptor beta chains below come from one sample, sequenced in a study of blood T cell repertoires in COVID-19. The repertoire was sequenced with immunoSEQ multiplex PCR; TCRdb's copy has only in-frame clones and lacks some. The sample includes under 100,000 clones, just over 90% of them seen just once. Sequenced sample: peripheral blood. The receptors originated from a man over 45 with acute or convalescent COVID-19.

This chain uses TRBV3-1 (or the pseudogene TRBV3-2) with TRBJ1-1; D is possibly TRBD1 (6 bases). Per the germline V gene, CDR1 is LGHDT and CDR2 is YNNKEL (reference sequence). Trimming took 1 base from V and 3 from J, leaving 18 bases between them. The CDR3 covers 17 residues. The CDR3 DNA reads TGTGCCAGCAGCCAAGGCAAGTTGGGGGCTCCGTACACTGAAGCTTTCTTT. Protein sequence: CASSQGKLGAPYTEAFF.

The V call is TRBV9, the J call TRBJ2-3, with D hard to call. Germline lookup yields CDR1 SGDLS and CDR2 YYNGEE. V lost 3 bases to trimming and J lost 5 bases, with 10 bases between them. This CDR3 has 13 amino acids. CDR3 sequence: CASSAYVEDTQYF. The DNA of the CDR3 is TGTGCCAGCAGCGCGTACGTAGAAGATACGCAGTATTTT.

The V gene is TRBV21-1, the J gene TRBJ2-1; the listed D gene, TRBD2, was not tested against the DNA. TRBV21-1 represents a pseudogene. The CDR3 contains 17 residues. The CDR3 DNA reads as TGTGCCAGCAGCACCCATTCTAGCGGAACCGCCTACAATGAGCAGTTCTTC. As protein: CASSTHSSGTAYNEQFF.

This chain's CDR3 is CASSSPDRVGSPLHF. In DNA, the CDR3 is TGTGCCAGCAGCTCTCCAGACAGGGTCGGCTCACCCCTCCACTTT. This chain joins TRBV7-9 and TRBJ1-6, with 7 bases aligning to TRBD1. With 4 bases clipped from V and 10 bases from J, the junction kept 10 bases outside the gene matches. The germline CDR1 and CDR2 sequences are SEHNR and FQNEAQ (reference sequence). The CDR3 is made up of 15 amino acids.

As concerns this clone: Mismatch with germline at one junction end may stem from a read error. V usage is TRBV6-5 and J usage is TRBJ1-2, with D uncertain. This CDR3 spans 13 amino acids. Germline V gene sequence: CDR1 MNHEY, CDR2 SVGAGI. The CDR3 loop is CASSYSVRGLNAF. The DNA for the CDR3 is TGTGCCAGCAGTTACTCGGTTCGGGGTCTGAACGCCTTC.